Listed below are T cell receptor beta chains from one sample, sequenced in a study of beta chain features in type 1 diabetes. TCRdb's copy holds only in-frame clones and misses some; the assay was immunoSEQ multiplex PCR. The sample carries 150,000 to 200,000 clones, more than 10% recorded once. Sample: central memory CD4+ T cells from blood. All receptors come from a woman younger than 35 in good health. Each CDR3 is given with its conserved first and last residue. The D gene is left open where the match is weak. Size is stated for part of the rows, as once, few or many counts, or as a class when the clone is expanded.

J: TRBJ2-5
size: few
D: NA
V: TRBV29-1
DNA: TGCAGCGTTGAAAGTAGAGTTCAGGGGACCCAGTACTTC
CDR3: CSVESRVQGTQYF

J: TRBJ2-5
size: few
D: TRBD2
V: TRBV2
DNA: TGTGCCAGCAGTGGACTAGCGGGGGAGACCCAGTACTTC
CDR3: CASSGLAGETQYF

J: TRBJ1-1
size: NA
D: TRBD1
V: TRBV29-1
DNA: TGCAGCGTTGGGAGACAGGGGGCGCAGGTGAACACTGAAGCTTTCTTT
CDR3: CSVGRQGAQVNTEAFF

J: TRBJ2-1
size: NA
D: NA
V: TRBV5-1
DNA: TGCGCCAGCAGCTTAACAAACAGGGTCCACAATGAGCAGTTCTTC
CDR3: CASSLTNRVHNEQFF

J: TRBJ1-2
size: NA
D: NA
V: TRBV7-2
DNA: TGTGCCAGCAGCGACTACCAGTTTACATATGGCTACACCTTC
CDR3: CASSDYQFTYGYTF

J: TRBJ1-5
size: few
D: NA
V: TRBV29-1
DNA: TGCAGCGTTCGGTGGGCTGATCATCAGCCCCAGCATTTT
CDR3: CSVRWADHQPQHF

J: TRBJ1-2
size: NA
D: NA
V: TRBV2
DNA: TGTGCCAGCAGTTTCCAAGGGGCCTCCCAGGGGTATGGCTACACCTTC
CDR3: CASSFQGASQGYGYTF

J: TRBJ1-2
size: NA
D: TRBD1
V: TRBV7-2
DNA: TGTGCCAGCAGCTTAGGACAGGGGGCCTATGGCTACACCTTC
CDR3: CASSLGQGAYGYTF

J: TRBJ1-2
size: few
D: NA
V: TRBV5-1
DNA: TGCGCCAGCAGCTTGGGCCGGGTCTTCGATGGCTACACCTTC
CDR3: CASSLGRVFDGYTF

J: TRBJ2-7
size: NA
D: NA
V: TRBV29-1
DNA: TGCAGCGCCGGCGGACAGTATCTCTACGAGCAGTACTTC
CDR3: CSAGGQYLYEQYF

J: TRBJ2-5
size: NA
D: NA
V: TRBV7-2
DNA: TGTGCCAGCAGCTTAGCGCAAAGGGGGGAGACCCAGTACTTC
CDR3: CASSLAQRGETQYF

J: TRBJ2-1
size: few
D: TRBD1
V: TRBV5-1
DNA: TGCGCCAGCAGCTTGAGCACAGGGGGGTATAATGAGCAGTTCTTC
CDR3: CASSLSTGGYNEQFF

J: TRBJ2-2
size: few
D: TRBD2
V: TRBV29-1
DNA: TGCAGCGTTGCTAGCGGGGCCGGTGGGGGCACCGGGGAGCTGTTTTTT
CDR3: CSVASGAGGGTGELFF

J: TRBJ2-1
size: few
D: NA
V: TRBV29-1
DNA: TGCAGCGCCCAAGGGCAGGGTAGGAATGAGCAGTTCTTC
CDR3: CSAQGQGRNEQFF

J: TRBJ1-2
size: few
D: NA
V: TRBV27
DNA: TGTGCCAGCAGTTTATCGCAGGGAATTCTCTATGGCTACACCTTC
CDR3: CASSLSQGILYGYTF

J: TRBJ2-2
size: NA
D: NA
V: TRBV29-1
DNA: TGCAGCGTTGGTGGACAGTACGGCGGGGAGCTGTTTTTT
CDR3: CSVGGQYGGELFF

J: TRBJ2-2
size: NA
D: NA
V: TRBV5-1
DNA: TGCGCCAGCAGTACAGGTGCGACGAACACCGGGGAGCTGTTTTTT
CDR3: CASSTGATNTGELFF

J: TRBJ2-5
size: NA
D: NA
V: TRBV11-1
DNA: TGTGCCAGCAGCCCTCCCCGGGGATTACGAGAGACCCAGTACTTC
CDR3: CASSPPRGLRETQYF

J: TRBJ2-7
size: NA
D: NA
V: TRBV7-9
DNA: TGTGCCAGCAGGGGCATAAATAACGGGGGATACGAGCAGTACTTC
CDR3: CASRGINNGGYEQYF

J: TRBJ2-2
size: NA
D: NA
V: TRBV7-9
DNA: TGTGCCAGCAGCGGATCGGGACTCCTGAACACCGGGGAGCTGTTTTTT
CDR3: CASSGSGLLNTGELFF

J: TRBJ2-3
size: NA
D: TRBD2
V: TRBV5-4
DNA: TGTGCCAGCAGTTACCTAGCGGGAACTGGCACAGATACGCAGTATTTT
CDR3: CASSYLAGTGTDTQYF

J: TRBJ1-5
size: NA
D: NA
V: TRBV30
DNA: TGTGCCTGGACGCGGGCCAGGGGAGGCAATCAGCCCCAGCATTTT
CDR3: CAWTRARGGNQPQHF

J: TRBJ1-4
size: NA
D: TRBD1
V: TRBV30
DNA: TGTGCCTGGAGTAGGAGCAGGACAGGGAAGGAAAAACTGTTTTTT
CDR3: CAWSRSRTGKEKLFF

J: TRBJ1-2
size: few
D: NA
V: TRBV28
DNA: TGTGCCAGCACCTCACCCGGGGGTCGTGGCTACACCTTC
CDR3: CASTSPGGRGYTF

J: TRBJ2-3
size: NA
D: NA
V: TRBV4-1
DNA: TGCGCCAGCAGCCCGGGAGGCACAGATACGCAGTATTTT
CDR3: CASSPGGTDTQYF

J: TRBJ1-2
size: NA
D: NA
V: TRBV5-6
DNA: TGTGCCAGCAGCAAGAACCTACTGACTAACTATGGCTACACCTTC
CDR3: CASSKNLLTNYGYTF

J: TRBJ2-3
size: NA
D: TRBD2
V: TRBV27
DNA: TGTGCCAGCAGTCCTTATAGCGGGAGAGGGGCAGATACGCAGTATTTT
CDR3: CASSPYSGRGADTQYF

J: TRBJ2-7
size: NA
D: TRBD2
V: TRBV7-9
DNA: TGTGCCAGCAGCTTACGCGGGAGAACCGCCTACGAGCAGTACTTC
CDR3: CASSLRGRTAYEQYF

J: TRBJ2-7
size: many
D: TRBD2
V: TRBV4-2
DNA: TGTGCCAGCAGCCAGCCCGGGACTAGGAACGAGCAGTACTTC
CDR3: CASSQPGTRNEQYF

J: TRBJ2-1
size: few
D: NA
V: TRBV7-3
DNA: TGTGCCAGCAGCCCCGGGGTAGCGGCCCAGGTGGGACAGTTCTTC
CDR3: CASSPGVAAQVGQFF

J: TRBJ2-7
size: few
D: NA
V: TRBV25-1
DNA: TGTGCCAGCAGTGAAGGTCGGAGCTCCTACGAGCAGTACTTC
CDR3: CASSEGRSSYEQYF

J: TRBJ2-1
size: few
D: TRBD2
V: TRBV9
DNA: TGTGCCAGCAGCCCTAGCGGGGAGTTGCCCAATGAGCAGTTCTTC
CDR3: CASSPSGELPNEQFF

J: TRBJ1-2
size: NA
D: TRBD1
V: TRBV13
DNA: TGTGCCAGCAGCTTAGCGGGACAGAACTTAAATGGCTACACCTTC
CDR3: CASSLAGQNLNGYTF

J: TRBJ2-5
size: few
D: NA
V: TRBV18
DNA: TGTGCCAGCTCACCGTACCGGGAACGAAGAGAGACCCAGTACTTC
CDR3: CASSPYRERRETQYF

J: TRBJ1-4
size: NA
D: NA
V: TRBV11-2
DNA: TGTGCCAGCAGCTTGGGGCCTACGGTGTTTTTT
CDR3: CASSLGPTVFF

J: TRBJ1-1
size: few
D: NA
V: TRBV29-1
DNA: TGCAGCGTTGAAAAGGGGCTGAACACTGAAGCTTTCTTT
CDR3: CSVEKGLNTEAFF

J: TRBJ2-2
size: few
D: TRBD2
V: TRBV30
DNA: TGTGCCTTTGGGGGGCTAGCGGGAGCGGTCGGGGAGCTGTTTTTT
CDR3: CAFGGLAGAVGELFF

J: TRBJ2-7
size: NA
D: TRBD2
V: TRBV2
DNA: TGTGCCAGCAGCAATCTAGCGGGAGGGTCCTACGAGCAGTACTTC
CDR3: CASSNLAGGSYEQYF

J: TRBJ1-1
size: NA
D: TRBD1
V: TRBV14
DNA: TGTGCCAGCAGGCCCGACAGGGGACCGAACACTGAAGCTTTCTTT
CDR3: CASRPDRGPNTEAFF

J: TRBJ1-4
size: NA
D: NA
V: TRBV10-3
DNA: TGTGCCATCAGCCTGACAGGCGGACAGGAAAAACTGTTTTTT
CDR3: CAISLTGGQEKLFF

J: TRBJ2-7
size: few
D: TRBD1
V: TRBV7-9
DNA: TGTGCCAGCAGCTTAGAGGGACAGGGAGGGCAGTACTTC
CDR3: CASSLEGQGGQYF

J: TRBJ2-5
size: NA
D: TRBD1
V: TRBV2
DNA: TGTGCCAGCAGCAGGGACAGGGGTCAAGAGACCCAGTACTTC
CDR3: CASSRDRGQETQYF

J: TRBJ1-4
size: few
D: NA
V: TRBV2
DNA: TGTGCCAGCAGTACAGGTGTAGGACTGTTTTTT
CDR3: CASSTGVGLFF

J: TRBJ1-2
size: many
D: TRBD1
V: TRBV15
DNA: TGTGCCACCAGCATCAGCACAGGGGCGGGCTACACCTTC
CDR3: CATSISTGAGYTF

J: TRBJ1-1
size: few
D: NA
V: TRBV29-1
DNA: TGCAGCGTTGCAGGGGTTGAAGCTTTCTTT
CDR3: CSVAGVEAFF

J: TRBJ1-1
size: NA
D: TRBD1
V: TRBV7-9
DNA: TGTGCCAGCAGCCATAGGACAGGGGGGGCCATGAACACTGAAGCTTTCTTT
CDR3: CASSHRTGGAMNTEAFF

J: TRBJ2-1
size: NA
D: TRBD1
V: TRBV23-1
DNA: TGCGCCAGCAGTCAAGTTTACGTCGGGACAGGTCACAATGAGCAGTTCTTC
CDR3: CASSQVYVGTGHNEQFF

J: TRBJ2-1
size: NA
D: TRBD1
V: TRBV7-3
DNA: TGTGCCAGCAGCTTAATGGGGGACAGGGGAGGTGAGCAGTTCTTC
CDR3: CASSLMGDRGGEQFF

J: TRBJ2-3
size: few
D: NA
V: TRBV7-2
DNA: TGTGCCAGCAGCTTAGATCGCCCTAGTCCTACCACAGATACGCAGTATTTT
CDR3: CASSLDRPSPTTDTQYF

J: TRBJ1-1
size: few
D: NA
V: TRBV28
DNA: TGTGCCAGCAGTTTACTTTTCAGGGACACTGAAGCTTTCTTT
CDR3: CASSLLFRDTEAFF

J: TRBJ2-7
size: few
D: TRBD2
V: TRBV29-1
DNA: TGCAGCGTTTCCGGGACTAGCGGTTCCTACGAGCAGTACTTC
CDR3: CSVSGTSGSYEQYF